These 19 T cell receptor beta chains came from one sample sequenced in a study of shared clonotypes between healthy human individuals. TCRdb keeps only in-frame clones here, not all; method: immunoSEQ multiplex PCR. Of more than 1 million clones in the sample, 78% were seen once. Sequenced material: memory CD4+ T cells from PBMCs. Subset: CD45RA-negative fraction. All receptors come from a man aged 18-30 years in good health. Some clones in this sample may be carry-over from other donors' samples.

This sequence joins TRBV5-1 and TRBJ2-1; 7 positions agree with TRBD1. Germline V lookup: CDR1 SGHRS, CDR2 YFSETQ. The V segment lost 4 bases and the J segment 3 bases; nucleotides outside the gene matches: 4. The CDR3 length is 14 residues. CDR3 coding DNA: TGCGCCAGCAGCAAGGGACAGAACTACAATGAGCAGTTCTTC. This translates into CASSKGQNYNEQFF.

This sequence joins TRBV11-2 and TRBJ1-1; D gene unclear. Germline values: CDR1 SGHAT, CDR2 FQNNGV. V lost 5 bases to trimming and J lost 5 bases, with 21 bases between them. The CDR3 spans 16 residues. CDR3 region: CASSPPKREGRTEAFF. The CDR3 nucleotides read TGTGCCAGCAGCCCACCCAAGAGGGAAGGGAGAACTGAAGCTTTCTTT. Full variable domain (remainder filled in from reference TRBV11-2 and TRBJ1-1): EAGVAQSPRYKIIEKRQSVAFWCNPISGHATLYWYQQILGQGPKLLIQFQNNGVVDDSQLPKDRFSAERLKGVDSTLKIQPAKLEDSAVYLCASSPPKREGRTEAFFGQGTRLTVV.

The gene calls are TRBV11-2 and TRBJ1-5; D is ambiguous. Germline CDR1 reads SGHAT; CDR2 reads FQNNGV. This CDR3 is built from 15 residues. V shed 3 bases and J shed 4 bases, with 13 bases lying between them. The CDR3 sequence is CASSFSGRLNQPQHF. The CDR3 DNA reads TGTGCCAGCAGCTTCTCAGGCAGGCTGAATCAGCCCCAGCATTTT.

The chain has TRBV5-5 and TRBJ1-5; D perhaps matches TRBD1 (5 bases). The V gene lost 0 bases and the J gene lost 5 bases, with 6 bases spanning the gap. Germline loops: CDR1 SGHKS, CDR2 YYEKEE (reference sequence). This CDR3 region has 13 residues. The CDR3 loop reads CASSLEGHQPQHF. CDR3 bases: TGTGCCAGCAGCTTGGAGGGGCATCAGCCCCAGCATTTT.

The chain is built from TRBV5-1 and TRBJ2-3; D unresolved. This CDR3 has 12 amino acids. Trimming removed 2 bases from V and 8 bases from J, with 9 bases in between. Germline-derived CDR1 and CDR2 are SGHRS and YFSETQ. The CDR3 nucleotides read TGCGCCAGCAGCTTTGGGGTGGGTACGCAGTATTTT. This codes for CASSFGVGTQYF.

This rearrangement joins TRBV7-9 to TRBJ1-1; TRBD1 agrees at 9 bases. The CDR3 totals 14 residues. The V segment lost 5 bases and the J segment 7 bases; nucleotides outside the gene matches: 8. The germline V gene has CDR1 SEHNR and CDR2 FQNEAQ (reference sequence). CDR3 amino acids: CASSPGGGQGEAFF. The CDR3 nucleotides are TGTGCCAGCAGCCCGGGTGGGGGACAGGGTGAAGCTTTCTTT.

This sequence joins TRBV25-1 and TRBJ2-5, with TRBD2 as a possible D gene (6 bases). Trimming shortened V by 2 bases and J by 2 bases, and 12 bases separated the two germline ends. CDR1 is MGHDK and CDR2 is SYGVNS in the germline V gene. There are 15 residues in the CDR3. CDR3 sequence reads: CASSEPGVMQETQYF. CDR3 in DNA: TGTGCCAGCAGTGAACCGGGGGTGATGCAAGAGACCCAGTACTTC.

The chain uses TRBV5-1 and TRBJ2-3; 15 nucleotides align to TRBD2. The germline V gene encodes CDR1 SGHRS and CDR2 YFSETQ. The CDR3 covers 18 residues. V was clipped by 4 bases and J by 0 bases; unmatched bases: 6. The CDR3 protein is CASSGGGLAGGSTDTQYF. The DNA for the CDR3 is TGCGCCAGCAGCGGTGGGGGACTAGCGGGAGGCAGCACAGATACGCAGTATTTT.

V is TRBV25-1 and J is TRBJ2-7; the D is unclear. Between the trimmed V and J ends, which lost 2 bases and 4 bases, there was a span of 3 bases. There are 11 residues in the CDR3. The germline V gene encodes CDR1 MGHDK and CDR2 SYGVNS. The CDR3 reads CASSEIYEQYF. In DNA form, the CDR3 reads TGTGCCAGCAGTGAAATATACGAGCAGTACTTC.

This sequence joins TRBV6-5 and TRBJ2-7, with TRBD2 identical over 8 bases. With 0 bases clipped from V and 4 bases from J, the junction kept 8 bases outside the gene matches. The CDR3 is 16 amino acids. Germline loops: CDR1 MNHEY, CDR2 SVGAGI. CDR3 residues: CASSYSAGGSKYEQYF. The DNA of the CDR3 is TGTGCCAGCAGTTACTCGGCGGGGGGTTCTAAGTACGAGCAGTACTTC.

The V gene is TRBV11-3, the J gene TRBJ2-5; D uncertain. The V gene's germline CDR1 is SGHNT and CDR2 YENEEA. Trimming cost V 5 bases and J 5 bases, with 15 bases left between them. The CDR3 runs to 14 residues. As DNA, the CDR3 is TGTGCCAGCAGCCCCACGACCGCGCCGGAGACCCAGTACTTC. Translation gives CASSPTTAPETQYF.

CDR3 DNA sequence: TGTGCCAGCAGTTCCGGGACAGGGGACACCGGGGAGCTGTTTTTT. Translating gives CASSSGTGDTGELFF. J is TRBJ2-2 and V is TRBV28; 10 nucleotides align to TRBD1. The CDR3 totals 15 residues. From germline, CDR1 is MDHEN and CDR2 SYDVKM. V was pared by 4 bases and J by 3 bases, with 2 bases of the junction left unmatched.

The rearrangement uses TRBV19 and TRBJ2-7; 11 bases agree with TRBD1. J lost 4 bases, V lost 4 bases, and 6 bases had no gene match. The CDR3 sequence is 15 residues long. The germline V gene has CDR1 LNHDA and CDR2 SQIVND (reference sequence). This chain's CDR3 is CASSSQDRGLYEQYF. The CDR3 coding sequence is TGTGCCAGTAGTAGCCAGGACAGGGGGCTATACGAGCAGTACTTC.

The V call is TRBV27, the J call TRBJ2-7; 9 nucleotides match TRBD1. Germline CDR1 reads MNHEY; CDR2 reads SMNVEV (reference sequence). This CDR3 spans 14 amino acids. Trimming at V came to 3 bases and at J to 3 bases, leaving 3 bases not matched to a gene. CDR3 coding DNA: TGTGCCAGCAGTTTGGGACAGGGCTTCTACGAGCAGTACTTC. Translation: CASSLGQGFYEQYF.

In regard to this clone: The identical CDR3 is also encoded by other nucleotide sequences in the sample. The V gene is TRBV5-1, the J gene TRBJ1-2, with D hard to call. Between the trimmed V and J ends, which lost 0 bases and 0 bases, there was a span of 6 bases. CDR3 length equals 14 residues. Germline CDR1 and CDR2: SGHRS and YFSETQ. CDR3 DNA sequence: TGCGCCAGCAGCTTGGGCTCAACTAACTATGGCTACACCTTC. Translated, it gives CASSLGSTNYGYTF.

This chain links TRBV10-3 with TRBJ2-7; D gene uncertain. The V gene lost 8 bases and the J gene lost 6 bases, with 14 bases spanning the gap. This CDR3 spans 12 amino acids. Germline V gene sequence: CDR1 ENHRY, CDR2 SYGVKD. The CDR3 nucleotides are TGTGCCATCGGGCAGCCGGACGGCGAGCAGTACTTC. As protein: CAIGQPDGEQYF.

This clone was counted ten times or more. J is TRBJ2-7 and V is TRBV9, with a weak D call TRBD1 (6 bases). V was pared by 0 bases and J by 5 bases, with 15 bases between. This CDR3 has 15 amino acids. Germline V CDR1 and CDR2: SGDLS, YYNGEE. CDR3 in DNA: TGTGCCAGCAGCGTAGGAGGGACAATCGGGGACGAGCAGTACTTC. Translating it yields CASSVGGTIGDEQYF. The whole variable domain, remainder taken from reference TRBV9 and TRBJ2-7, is DSGVTQTPKHLITATGQRVTLRCSPRSGDLSVYWYQQSLDQGLQFLIQYYNGEERAKGNILERFSAQQFPDLHSELNLSSLELGDSALYFCASSVGGTIGDEQYFGPGTRLTVT.

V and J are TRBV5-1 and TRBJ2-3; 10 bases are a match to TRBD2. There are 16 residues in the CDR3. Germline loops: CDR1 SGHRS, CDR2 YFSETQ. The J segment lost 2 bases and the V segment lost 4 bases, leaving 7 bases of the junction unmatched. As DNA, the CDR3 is TGCGCCAGCAGCAAGGGGACTAGCGTTGACACAGATACGCAGTATTTT. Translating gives CASSKGTSVDTDTQYF.

As DNA, the CDR3 is TGTGCCAGCAGCCAAGATCCAGGGGCTAATGAAAAACTGTTTTTT. It yields the protein CASSQDPGANEKLFF. The chain uses TRBV14 and TRBJ1-4; D is perhaps TRBD1 (6 bases). Germline CDR1 and CDR2: SGHDN and FVKESK. V lost 0 bases and J 3 bases, leaving 8 bases between the germline ends. The CDR3 is made up of 15 amino acids.